This entry is about one TCR beta chain. Its antigen is not yet known. No clone much larger than this one lies a single base away; base qualities are absent. The immunoSEQ Assay, a bias-controlled multiplex PCR, was used to amplify TCRbeta CDR3 regions from genomic DNA. As for the original processing: The number of nucleated cells in each sample was estimated by amplification of reference gene primers within the assay. To quantify the absolute abundance of each unique TCRbeta CDR3 rearrangement, sequence reads were collapsed and filtered. For each sample, productive Simpson clonality was calculated as the square root of Simpson's diversity index over productive rearrangements. TCRdb limited this immuneACCESS table to in-frame rearrangements with V and J called. A share of clones is missing; checked studies link under half to unresolved V genes, and the rest is unexplained. V and J calls and clone size are those listed in that table; D and trimming were worked out from the DNA. This sample is represented by about 270,000 clones; 86% of them were singletons. The ten top clones hold approximately 12% of the sample.

The CDR3 has 17 amino acids, counting the end cysteine and phenylalanine. Just the 51-base CDR3 DNA is kept, in frame starting at base 1. From the germline V gene (reference sequence), CDR1 is LNHDA and CDR2 is SQIVND. V drops 1 base and J drops 5 bases, leaving 15 bases in between. These data belong to a study of blood T cell repertoires in COVID-19 (dated by TCRdb to about 2020). About the investigation overall: Samples covering the acute and convalescent phases of COVID-19 were provided by collaborators in the United States, Italy and Spain. The prospective study material was composed of cDNA or gDNA derived from T cells, B-cell-depleted T cells, or PBMCs. Nearly every sample came with metadata listing a de-identified subject ID, COVID-19 status, age in years and sex. Samples were obtained from the ongoing ImmuneRACE study (first 160 participants) and from over a thousand subjects provided by 6 global collaborators. Deeply sampled blood TCRbeta repertoires from subjects exposed to, actively infected with, or recovered from COVID-19 were included in the dataset. The repertoires were made available in a free public database intended to serve as a resource for research on the immune response to SARS-CoV-2. Where HLA class I and class II types were available, the types were taken from metadata supplied by the sample provider, not from assay-based typing. Summary of the overall study and its limitations: Clinical and demographic metadata were provided uncurated, with the amount varying by source and participant.

One collaborating source in Seattle enrolled patients during active infection and followed them longitudinally through the course of disease. The collaborating institutions used their own protocols to collect whole blood in K2EDTA tubes. For TCRbeta analysis, collaborators shipped samples in one of three forms: frozen whole blood, isolated PBMCs, or DNA extracted from either of those sample types. The V and J genes are TRBV19 and TRBJ1-6, and perhaps TRBD1 as D gene, on 6 matching bases. The receptor was isolated from a woman aged 30 to 39 with COVID-19, enrolled during active disease. Sequenced material: peripheral blood. The CDR3 has the sequence CASSIVGRGSNNSPLHF. The nucleotides read TGTGCCAGTAGTATAGTCGGAAGGGGGTCCAATAATTCACCCCTCCACTTT. Here the CDR3 is joined to the reference TRBV19 and TRBJ1-6 genes, and the full variable domain is: DGGITQSPKYLFRKEGQNVTLSCEQNLNHDAMYWYRQDPGQGLRLIYYSQIVNDFQKGDIAEGYSVSREKKESFPLTVTSAQKNPTAFYLCASSIVGRGSNNSPLHFGNGTRLTVT.